The entry that follows covers one TCR beta chain sequence. Its antigen is as yet unknown. CDR3 size: 15 residues. The germline V gene has CDR1 ENHRY and CDR2 SYGVKD. V was pared by 4 bases and J by 7 bases, with 6 bases of the junction left unmatched. Using unique molecular identifiers, the investigators prepared the TCRbeta library. TCRdb called the PCR reads again in MiXCR, with one record for every CDR3 protein. The sample carries hundreds of thousands of distinct CDR3 sequences, 10% to 15% recorded once. This sample is part of a study of T-cell reconstitution after alpha-beta-depleted transplantation in children. Study-wide findings and caveats: One year post-transplant, T-cell counts and diversity were largely derived from T cells produced anew.

The clonotype was recovered from a male patient younger than 18 who had a stem cell transplant for acute myeloid leukemia, so the T cells may come from the graft donor. The specimen comprised PBMCs, mostly from graft donor cells, sampled 360 days after TCRalphabeta/CD19-depleted stem cell transplant. This chain links TRBV10-3 with TRBJ2-2; TRBD1 aligns across 10 bases. In DNA form, the CDR3 reads TGTGCCATCAGTGGACAGGGGGCGCAGGACGGGGAGCTGTTTTTT. This gives the protein CAISGQGAQDGELFF.